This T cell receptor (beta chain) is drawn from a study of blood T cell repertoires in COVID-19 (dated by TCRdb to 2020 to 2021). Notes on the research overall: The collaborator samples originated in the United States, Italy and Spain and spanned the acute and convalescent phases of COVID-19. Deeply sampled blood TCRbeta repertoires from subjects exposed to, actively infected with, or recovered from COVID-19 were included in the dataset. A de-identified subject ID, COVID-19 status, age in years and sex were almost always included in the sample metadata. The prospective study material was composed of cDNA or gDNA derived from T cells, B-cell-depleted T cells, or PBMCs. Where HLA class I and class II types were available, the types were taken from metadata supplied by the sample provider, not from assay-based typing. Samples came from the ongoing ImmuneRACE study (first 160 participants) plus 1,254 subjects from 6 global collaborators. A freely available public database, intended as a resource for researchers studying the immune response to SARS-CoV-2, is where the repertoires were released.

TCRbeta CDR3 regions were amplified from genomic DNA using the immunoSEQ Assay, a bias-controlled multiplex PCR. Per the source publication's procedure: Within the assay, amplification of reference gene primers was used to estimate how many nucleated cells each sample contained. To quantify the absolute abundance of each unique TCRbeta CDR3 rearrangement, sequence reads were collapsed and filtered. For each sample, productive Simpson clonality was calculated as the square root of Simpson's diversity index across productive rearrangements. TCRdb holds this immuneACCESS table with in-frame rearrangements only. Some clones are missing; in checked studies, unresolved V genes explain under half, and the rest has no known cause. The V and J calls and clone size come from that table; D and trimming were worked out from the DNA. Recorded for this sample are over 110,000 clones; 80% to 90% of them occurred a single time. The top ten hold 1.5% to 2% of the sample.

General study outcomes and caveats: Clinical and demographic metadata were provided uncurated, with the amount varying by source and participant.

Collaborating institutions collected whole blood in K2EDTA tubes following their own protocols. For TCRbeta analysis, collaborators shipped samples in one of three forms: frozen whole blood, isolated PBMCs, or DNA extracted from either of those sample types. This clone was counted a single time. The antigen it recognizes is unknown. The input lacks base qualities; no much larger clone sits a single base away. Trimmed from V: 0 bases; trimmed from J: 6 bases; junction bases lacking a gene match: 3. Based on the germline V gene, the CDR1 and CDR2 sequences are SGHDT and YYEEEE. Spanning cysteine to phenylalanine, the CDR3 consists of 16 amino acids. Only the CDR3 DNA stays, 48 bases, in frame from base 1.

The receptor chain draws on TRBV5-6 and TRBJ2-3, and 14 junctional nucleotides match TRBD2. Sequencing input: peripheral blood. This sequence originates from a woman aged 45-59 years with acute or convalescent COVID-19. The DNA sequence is TGTGCCAGCAGCTTGGGAGGGACTAGCGGGAGCGATACGCAGTATTTT. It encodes CASSLGGTSGSDTQYF.